Listed below are T cell receptor beta chains from one sample, sequenced in a study of CD8+ T cells in alopecia areata. Here immunoSEQ multiplex PCR was the method, and the copy in TCRdb shows in-frame clones only, minus some. Among 50,000 to 70,000 clones listed, roughly 40% were seen once. The sequencing input was NKG2D-low CD8+ T cells sorted from blood. Receptors originate from a human donor with alopecia areata. Each CDR3 is given with its conserved first and last residue. A D gene is named only where the DNA matches it firmly. Rows may omit the clone size; those that give it use once, few, many or a size class.

CDR3: CASSSYSSGPYEQYF
DNA: TGCGCCAGCAGCTCGTACTCTAGCGGGCCCTACGAGCAGTACTTC
V: TRBV5-1
size: -
D: TRBD2
J: TRBJ2-7

CDR3: CASSQIDRGYEQFF
DNA: TGTGCCAGCAGCCAAATTGACAGGGGCTATGAGCAGTTCTTC
V: TRBV7-9
size: -
D: TRBD1
J: TRBJ2-1

CDR3: CASSLSGGLGEQYF
DNA: TGTGCCAGCAGCTTAAGCGGGGGTCTAGGCGAGCAGTACTTC
V: TRBV13
size: -
D: TRBD2
J: TRBJ2-7

CDR3: CASSLDLPQETQYF
DNA: TGCGCCAGCAGCCTAGACTTACCCCAAGAGACCCAGTACTTC
V: TRBV4-3
size: -
D: -
J: TRBJ2-5

CDR3: CSVEGTSGDFTDTQYF
DNA: TGCAGCGTTGAGGGGACTAGCGGGGACTTCACAGATACGCAGTATTTT
V: TRBV29-1
size: -
D: TRBD2
J: TRBJ2-3

CDR3: CASRPTGSVYEQYF
DNA: TGTGCCAGCAGACCGACAGGATCCGTCTACGAGCAGTACTTC
V: TRBV25-1
size: -
D: -
J: TRBJ2-7

CDR3: CASSRDRGSTDTQYF
DNA: TGTGCCAGTAGCCGTGACAGGGGATCCACAGATACGCAGTATTTT
V: TRBV19
size: -
D: TRBD1
J: TRBJ2-3

CDR3: CSVVLLTNTGELFF
DNA: TGCAGCGTTGTGTTACTTACGAACACCGGGGAGCTGTTTTTT
V: TRBV29-1
size: few
D: -
J: TRBJ2-2

CDR3: CASSIGQNNEQFF
DNA: TGCGCCAGCAGCATAGGACAGAACAATGAGCAGTTCTTC
V: TRBV5-1
size: few
D: -
J: TRBJ2-1

CDR3: CAWSAGFSYEQYF
DNA: TGTGCCTGGAGTGCGGGGTTCTCCTACGAGCAGTACTTC
V: TRBV30
size: few
D: -
J: TRBJ2-7

CDR3: CASSLLVGDEQYF
DNA: TGTGCCAGCAGCTTACTCGTGGGAGACGAGCAGTACTTC
V: TRBV7-9
size: -
D: -
J: TRBJ2-7

CDR3: CASSSGLIEETQYF
DNA: TGTGCCAGCAGCTCGGGACTTATTGAGGAGACCCAGTACTTC
V: TRBV7-2
size: few
D: -
J: TRBJ2-5

CDR3: CASSEQGARTEAFF
DNA: TGTGCCAGCAGCGAGCAGGGGGCGCGGACTGAAGCTTTCTTT
V: TRBV13
size: -
D: TRBD1
J: TRBJ1-1

CDR3: CSGASSYEQYF
DNA: TGCAGCGGAGCGAGCTCCTACGAGCAGTACTTC
V: TRBV29-1
size: few
D: -
J: TRBJ2-7

CDR3: CASSLASGPTDTQYF
DNA: TGTGCCAGCAGTTTAGCTAGCGGTCCTACAGATACGCAGTATTTT
V: TRBV27
size: -
D: TRBD2
J: TRBJ2-3

CDR3: CASTGQGRNEQFF
DNA: TGTGCCAGCACTGGACAGGGCCGCAATGAGCAGTTCTTC
V: TRBV27
size: -
D: TRBD1
J: TRBJ2-1

CDR3: CSVTTGAIDTQYF
DNA: TGCAGCGTTACAACAGGAGCGATAGATACGCAGTATTTT
V: TRBV29-1
size: -
D: -
J: TRBJ2-3

CDR3: CASSFPGPNTEAFF
DNA: TGTGCCAGCTCATTCCCGGGTCCGAACACTGAAGCTTTCTTT
V: TRBV18
size: -
D: -
J: TRBJ1-1

CDR3: CASSQDPAQYNEQFF
DNA: TGCGCCAGCAGCCAAGATCCGGCTCAGTACAATGAGCAGTTCTTC
V: TRBV4-1
size: -
D: -
J: TRBJ2-1

CDR3: CASSLAYRQPTTYEQYF
DNA: TGTGCCAGCAGCTTAGCGTATAGACAGCCAACAACCTACGAGCAGTACTTC
V: TRBV7-9
size: -
D: -
J: TRBJ2-7

CDR3: CASSSRTSGKGETQYF
DNA: TGTGCCAGCAGTTCCCGGACTAGCGGAAAGGGGGAGACCCAGTACTTC
V: TRBV27
size: -
D: TRBD2
J: TRBJ2-5

CDR3: CASSLESGANVLTF
DNA: TGTGCCAGCAGCCTAGAATCTGGGGCCAACGTCCTGACTTTC
V: TRBV4-2
size: few
D: -
J: TRBJ2-6

CDR3: CASTPGQGLPYEQYF
DNA: TGTGCCAGCACCCCTGGACAGGGACTCCCCTACGAGCAGTACTTC
V: TRBV28
size: -
D: TRBD1
J: TRBJ2-7

CDR3: CASSLPGEQYF
DNA: TGTGCCAGCAGCCTTCCCGGCGAGCAGTACTTC
V: TRBV5-6
size: few
D: -
J: TRBJ2-7

CDR3: CASSRGLNFYEQYF
DNA: TGTGCCAGCAGTCGGGGACTAAATTTCTACGAGCAGTACTTC
V: TRBV27
size: -
D: TRBD2
J: TRBJ2-7

CDR3: CASSTTGMNQPQHF
DNA: TGTGCCAGCAGTACTACAGGGATGAATCAGCCCCAGCATTTT
V: TRBV2
size: once
D: -
J: TRBJ1-5

CDR3: CASSQVWGSTDTQYF
DNA: TGTGCCAGCAGCCAAGTGTGGGGGAGCACAGATACGCAGTATTTT
V: TRBV14
size: -
D: -
J: TRBJ2-3

CDR3: CASSPPADTQYF
DNA: TGTGCCAGCTCACCACCGGCAGATACGCAGTATTTT
V: TRBV18
size: few
D: -
J: TRBJ2-3

CDR3: CASSLRRNTDTQYF
DNA: TGTGCCAGCAGCTTAAGGCGGAACACAGATACGCAGTATTTT
V: TRBV7-2
size: few
D: -
J: TRBJ2-3

CDR3: CASSLRREVTDTQYF
DNA: TGTGCCAGCAGCTTGAGACGGGAGGTCACAGATACGCAGTATTTT
V: TRBV5-4
size: -
D: TRBD2
J: TRBJ2-3

CDR3: CASSLGHMNTEAFF
DNA: TGTGCCAGCAGCTTAGGTCACATGAACACTGAAGCTTTCTTT
V: TRBV13
size: -
D: -
J: TRBJ1-1

CDR3: CASSLKGRGGETQYF
DNA: TGTGCCAGCAGTTTAAAAGGACGGGGGGGAGAGACCCAGTACTTC
V: TRBV27
size: once
D: TRBD2
J: TRBJ2-5

CDR3: CSVTPGQTTYEQYF
DNA: TGCAGCGTCACTCCGGGACAGACAACCTACGAGCAGTACTTC
V: TRBV29-1
size: few
D: TRBD1
J: TRBJ2-7

CDR3: CASSPLSETQYF
DNA: TGTGCCAGCAGCCCCCTATCAGAGACCCAGTACTTC
V: TRBV7-9
size: -
D: -
J: TRBJ2-5

CDR3: CASSWGTNNEQFF
DNA: TGTGCCAGCAGTTGGGGGACAAATAATGAGCAGTTCTTC
V: TRBV27
size: -
D: -
J: TRBJ2-1

CDR3: CSGGRLNTEAFF
DNA: TGCAGCGGGGGTCGATTGAACACTGAAGCTTTCTTT
V: TRBV29-1
size: -
D: -
J: TRBJ1-1

CDR3: CASSGGPSYNEQFF
DNA: TGTGCCAGCAGCGGCGGCCCCTCCTACAATGAGCAGTTCTTC
V: TRBV7-9
size: few
D: -
J: TRBJ2-1

CDR3: CAWSVLSSYNEQFF
DNA: TGTGCCTGGAGTGTTCTGAGCTCCTACAATGAGCAGTTCTTC
V: TRBV30
size: -
D: -
J: TRBJ2-1

CDR3: CASSIDLGSGEQFF
DNA: TGTGCCAGTAGTATAGATCTGGGTAGCGGGGAGCAGTTCTTC
V: TRBV19
size: few
D: TRBD2
J: TRBJ2-1

CDR3: CASRAGTDEQYF
DNA: TGCGCCAGCAGGGCGGGGACAGACGAGCAGTACTTC
V: TRBV5-1
size: few
D: -
J: TRBJ2-7

CDR3: CASTSPTGTDTQYF
DNA: TGTGCCAGCACCTCACCGACGGGAACAGATACGCAGTATTTT
V: TRBV5-6
size: few
D: -
J: TRBJ2-3

CDR3: CASSSGSRYEQYF
DNA: TGTGCCAGCAGCTCCGGGTCTCGCTACGAGCAGTACTTC
V: TRBV13
size: few
D: -
J: TRBJ2-7

CDR3: CASSVRRDREDNEQFF
DNA: TGTGCCAGCAGCGTCCGCCGGGACAGGGAAGACAATGAGCAGTTCTTC
V: TRBV9
size: -
D: TRBD1
J: TRBJ2-1

CDR3: CASSFGGGHNEQFF
DNA: TGTGCCAGCAGCTTCGGGGGAGGGCACAATGAGCAGTTCTTC
V: TRBV7-9
size: -
D: TRBD2
J: TRBJ2-1

CDR3: CASTHLYTQYF
DNA: TGTGCCAGCACCCACCTTTATACGCAGTATTTT
V: TRBV27
size: -
D: -
J: TRBJ2-3

CDR3: CASSQDRNNEQFF
DNA: TGCGCCAGCAGCCAAGATCGAAACAATGAGCAGTTCTTC
V: TRBV4-1
size: -
D: -
J: TRBJ2-1

CDR3: CSVVVAGGELFF
DNA: TGCAGCGTTGTTGTAGCCGGCGGGGAGCTGTTTTTT
V: TRBV29-1
size: -
D: -
J: TRBJ2-2